One and the same sample provided the 9 T cell receptor beta chains below, sequenced in a study of T-cell memory formation after mild COVID-19. TCRdb reprocessed the 5' RACE reads with MiXCR, giving one entry per CDR3 protein. In the table there are fewer than 500,000 distinct CDR3 sequences, approximately 23% of which are singletons. The sample comprised PBMCs or a T cell subset sorted from them (not recorded which). The source of these receptors is an adult woman who had mild COVID-19 (a few samples of this study predate the infection). Cell type and time point are not known.

This chain connects TRBV4-3 to TRBJ2-3; 8 nucleotides agree with TRBD1. This CDR3 has 14 residues. The V segment lost 4 bases and the J segment 11 bases; nucleotides outside the gene matches: 11. CDR1 and CDR2 from the germline V gene are LGHNA and YSLEER. CDR3 sequence: CASSPRGAGTGQYF. The CDR3 DNA sequence: TGCGCCAGCAGCCCCCGAGGCGCCGGGACAGGGCAGTATTTT.

This chain links TRBV18 with TRBJ2-5; a possible D gene is TRBD2 (5 bases). Germline assignment: CDR1 KGHSH and CDR2 LQKENI. The ends were cut back, 3 bases at V and 4 bases at J, with 6 bases in the middle. The CDR3 contains 12 residues. CDR3 protein: CASSPAGETQYF. CDR3 sequence (DNA): TGTGCCAGCTCACCCGCGGGAGAGACCCAGTACTTC.

This clonotype was picked up a small number of times. V usage is TRBV4-1 and J usage is TRBJ2-7; unclear D gene. The V gene lost 4 bases and the J gene lost 2 bases, with 9 bases spanning the gap. Per germline, CDR1 MGHRA and CDR2 YSYEKL. The CDR3 spans 13 residues. CDR3 loop: CASSPNQAYEQYF. DNA of the CDR3: TGCGCCAGCAGCCCCAATCAGGCCTACGAGCAGTACTTC.

This clonotype was observed once. The V gene is TRBV20-1, the J gene TRBJ2-7; the D call may be TRBD1 or TRBD2 (6 bases each). Germline values: CDR1 DFQATT, CDR2 SNEGSKA (reference sequence). Deletions cut 5 bases from V and 6 bases from J, with 17 bases between. The CDR3 contains 13 residues. The CDR3 here is CSARSPQGGEQYF. CDR3 nucleotide sequence: TGCAGTGCTCGATCCCCACAGGGAGGCGAGCAGTACTTC.

Only a few counts were recorded for this clonotype. The chain has TRBV20-1 and TRBJ2-7, with a possible D match to TRBD2 (6 bases). V gave up 6 bases and J gave up 3 bases, with 15 bases separating them. The V gene's germline CDR1 is DFQATT and CDR2 SNEGSKA (reference sequence). The CDR3 loop spans 13 amino acids. For the CDR3, the DNA is TGCAGTGCCCGGGCCCGGGGGAGCTACGAGCAGTACTTC. Its protein is CSARARGSYEQYF.

This chain joins TRBV12-3 or TRBV12-4 and TRBJ2-1; 8 nucleotides match TRBD1. The CDR3 is 15 residues long. With V trimmed by 4 bases and J by 1 base, 3 bases remained unmatched. CDR3 in DNA: TGTGCCAGCAGTTCCCAGGGGGCTTCCTACAATGAGCAGTTCTTC. It specifies CASSSQGASYNEQFF.

This clonotype turned up a few times. V and J are TRBV7-2 and TRBJ2-1; a possible D gene is TRBD2 (5 bases). The germline V gene encodes CDR1 SGHTA and CDR2 FQGNSA. V lost 5 bases and J lost 5, with 19 bases in between. CDR3 length: 16 amino acids. The CDR3 nucleotides are TGTGCCAGCAGCCCTGGAGGTGGTGGGAAGGACAATGAGCAGTTCTTC. This codes for CASSPGGGGKDNEQFF.

This clonotype was observed a handful of times. This chain joins TRBV29-1 and TRBJ1-5; TRBD1 might be the D (5 bases). CDR3 size: 12 residues. The V end lost 5 bases, the J end lost 4 bases, and 9 bases lay between the germline ends. Per the germline V gene, CDR1 is SQVTM and CDR2 is ANQGSEA. DNA for the CDR3: TGCAGCGTTATTCAGGGTAATCAGCCCCAGCATTTT. Its protein is CSVIQGNQPQHF.

V usage is TRBV7-9 and J usage is TRBJ2-7; perhaps TRBD2 as D (7 bases). The V end was cut by 5 bases, the J end by 5 bases, with 19 bases between. This CDR3 is built from 15 residues. Germline V lookup: CDR1 SEHNR, CDR2 FQNEAQ (reference sequence). The DNA for the CDR3 is TGTGCCAGCAGCCCGAAGGGGGGGCAAGTGGACGAGCAGTACTTC. Protein sequence: CASSPKGGQVDEQYF.